These 16 T cell receptor beta chains were all obtained from the same sample, sequenced in a study of Ad26.COV2.S vaccination and SARS-CoV-2 variants. The method was immunoSEQ multiplex PCR; TCRdb's version includes in-frame clones alone and lacks a portion of them. The data contain 300,000 to 350,000 clones, 90% of them singletons. Treatment here: roughly 19 received Ad26.COV2.S at low or high dose, single or two shots; roughly five received placebo; per-sample allocation not given. On day 63 after the first injection, vaccine and placebo recipients gave samples. The sample was peripheral blood, taken in a trial of Ad26.COV2.S vaccine versus placebo. These receptor sequences come from a person aged 18-65 years who received the Ad26.COV2.S COVID-19 vaccine or a placebo.

The chain links TRBV6-6 to TRBJ1-3; 7 bases are a match to TRBD1. V trimming: 4 bases; J trimming: 4 bases; junction bases outside the gene matches: 10. This CDR3 is 16 amino acids long. CDR1 is MNHNY and CDR2 is SVGAGI in the germline V gene (reference sequence). CDR3 bases: TGTGCCAGCAGTTCACCCGAGGGGGCGGGGGGAAACACCATATATTTT. The encoded protein is CASSSPEGAGGNTIYF.

CDR3 DNA sequence: TGTGCCAGCAGCCAAGAAAGGTGGACAGGGGGCTCCTACAATGAGCAGTTCTTC. Its translation is CASSQERWTGGSYNEQFF. V and J are TRBV14 and TRBJ2-1; 10 bases match TRBD1. Trimming cost V 0 bases and J 0 bases; bases outside gene matches: 5. Germline CDR1 reads SGHDN; CDR2 reads FVKESK. The CDR3 covers 18 residues.

J is TRBJ2-6 and V is TRBV13, with 7 bases fitting TRBD1. Germline loops: CDR1 PRHDT, CDR2 FYEKMQ (reference sequence). V was pared by 3 bases and J by 0 bases, with 5 bases of the junction left unmatched. The CDR3 has 17 amino acids. The CDR3 DNA reads TGTGCCAGCAGCTTGGGGACAGCCAACTCTGGGGCCAACGTCCTGACTTTC. It is translated as CASSLGTANSGANVLTF.

As concerns this clone: The identical CDR3 is also encoded by other nucleotide sequences in the sample. The gene calls are TRBV7-9 and TRBJ2-7; D is ambiguous. This CDR3 spans 11 amino acids. Germline CDR1 reads SEHNR; CDR2 reads FQNEAQ (reference sequence). V was pared by 3 bases and J by 4 bases, with 4 bases between. The CDR3 loop is CASSFLYEQYF. The CDR3 DNA reads TGTGCCAGCAGCTTCCTATACGAGCAGTACTTC. The whole variable domain, filled in from reference TRBV7-9 and TRBJ2-7, reads DTGVSQNPRHKITKRGQNVTFRCDPISEHNRLYWYRQTLGQGPEFLTYFQNEAQLEKSRLLSDRFSAERPKGSFSTLEIQRTEQGDSAMYLCASSFLYEQYFGPGTRLTVT.

This chain connects TRBV6-5 to TRBJ1-4, with TRBD1 identical over 8 bases. The CDR3 runs 14 residues. The V segment lost 4 bases and the J segment 3 bases; nucleotides outside the gene matches: 1. In germline, CDR1 is MNHEY, CDR2 SVGAGI. CDR3 coding DNA: TGTGCCAGCAGTTGGGGACAGGCTAATGAAAAACTGTTTTTT. It codes for CASSWGQANEKLFF.

CDR3 nucleotides: TGTGCCAGCAACCTCCAAGGAAGCTATGGCTACACCTTC. Protein product: CASNLQGSYGYTF. V is TRBV3-1 (or the pseudogene TRBV3-2) and J is TRBJ1-2; no clear D. Trimming pared 7 bases from V and 4 bases from J, leaving 13 bases between. Germline CDR1 and CDR2: LGHDT and YNNKEL (reference sequence). This CDR3 is 13 amino acids long.

The sample holds a few counts of this clone. This chain links TRBV6-2 or TRBV6-3 with TRBJ2-2; D unclear. CDR1 is MNHEY, CDR2 SVGEGT, per germline. V gave up 6 bases and J gave up 4 bases, with 3 bases separating them. This CDR3 region has 11 residues. This CDR3 reads CASSRTGELFF. The CDR3 nucleotides read TGTGCCAGCAGCCGCACCGGGGAGCTGTTTTTT.

The V and J genes are TRBV24-1 and TRBJ1-1; D is possibly TRBD1 (5 bases). Germline CDR1 KGHDR, CDR2 SFDVKD. Trimming cost V 6 bases and J 6 bases, with 10 bases left between them. This CDR3 comprises 12 residues. The CDR3: CATSSGFPEAFF. CDR3 sequence (DNA): TGTGCCACCAGTTCAGGGTTCCCTGAAGCTTTCTTT.

V and J are TRBV30 and TRBJ2-1; D perhaps matches TRBD2 (5 bases). Germline CDR1 GTSNPN, CDR2 SVGIG (reference sequence). V dropped 0 bases and J dropped 3 bases, with 12 bases sitting between them. The CDR3 sequence is 15 residues long. The CDR3 spells CAWSVVDSGYNEQFF. The CDR3, as DNA: TGTGCCTGGAGTGTTGTGGACTCGGGCTACAATGAGCAGTTCTTC.

The V call is TRBV7-3, the J call TRBJ2-2; D remains unclear. CDR3 length equals 12 residues. CDR1 and CDR2 (germline): SGHTA, FQGTGA. V shed 6 bases and J shed 1 base, with 3 bases lying between them. The CDR3 DNA is TGTGCCAGCAGGGGGAACACCGGGGAGCTGTTTTTT. It is translated as CASRGNTGELFF.

Here the CDR3 reads CASSFWGSPFYGYTF. CDR3 nucleotides: TGTGCCAGCAGCTTCTGGGGGTCCCCTTTCTATGGCTACACCTTC. The rearrangement uses TRBV5-6 and TRBJ1-2, with TRBD1 as a possible D gene (5 bases). The CDR3 covers 15 residues. Germline CDR1 is SGHDT and CDR2 is YYEEEE. V was cut by 2 bases and J by 4 bases, with 15 bases left in between.

The V call is TRBV27, the J call TRBJ2-1, with 7 bases identical to TRBD1. V dropped 6 bases and J dropped 6; count of bases not matched to a gene: 8. CDR1 MNHEY and CDR2 SMNVEV come from the germline V gene (reference sequence). The CDR3 runs 14 residues. The CDR3 protein is CASRELTGVNEQFF. Here the CDR3 DNA reads TGTGCCAGCAGGGAACTCACAGGGGTCAATGAGCAGTTCTTC.

CDR3 sequence (DNA): TGCGCCAGCAGCCCCTACCGGACAGCGAACACTGAAGCTTTCTTT. Translated, it gives CASSPYRTANTEAFF. This chain uses TRBV4-3 with TRBJ1-1, with D possibly being TRBD1 (6 bases). CDR1 and CDR2 from the germline V gene are LGHNA and YSLEER. With 4 bases removed from V and 1 base from J, the gap between germline ends came to 13 bases. This CDR3 contains 15 residues.

The chain combines TRBV6-2 or TRBV6-3 with TRBJ2-3; D is undetermined. V dropped 4 bases and J dropped 6 bases, with 11 bases sitting between them. CDR1 MNHEY and CDR2 SVGEGT come from the germline V gene. CDR3 length equals 13 residues. The CDR3 loop is CASSSLLSDTQYF. The CDR3 region has the DNA TGTGCCAGCAGTTCACTACTTTCCGATACGCAGTATTTT.

CDR3 region: CASSLVQGRSYGYTF. The CDR3, as DNA: TGTGCCAGCAGCTTAGTGCAGGGTCGAAGCTATGGCTACACCTTC. The chain employs TRBV7-8 and TRBJ1-2, with D possibly TRBD1 on 5 matching bases. Trimming pared 1 base from V and 4 bases from J, leaving 13 bases between. CDR3 size: 15 residues. Germline V gene data show CDR1 as SGHVS and CDR2 as FQNEAQ. The full variable domain, rest sourced from reference TRBV7-8 and TRBJ1-2, is GAGVSQSPRYKVAKRGQDVALRCDPISGHVSLFWYQQALGQGPEFLTYFQNEAQLDKSGLPSDRFFAERPEGSVSTLKIQRTQQEDSAVYLCASSLVQGRSYGYTFGSGTRLTVV.

The V gene is TRBV19, the J gene TRBJ1-1; a weak D match, TRBD1 (5 bases). Germline V gene sequence: CDR1 LNHDA, CDR2 SQIVND (reference sequence). Trimming cost V 7 bases and J 7 bases, with 16 bases left between them. The CDR3 is made up of 13 amino acids. DNA for the CDR3: TGTGCCAGTACCTATACCCACGGGGGTGAAGCTTTCTTT. This encodes CASTYTHGGEAFF.